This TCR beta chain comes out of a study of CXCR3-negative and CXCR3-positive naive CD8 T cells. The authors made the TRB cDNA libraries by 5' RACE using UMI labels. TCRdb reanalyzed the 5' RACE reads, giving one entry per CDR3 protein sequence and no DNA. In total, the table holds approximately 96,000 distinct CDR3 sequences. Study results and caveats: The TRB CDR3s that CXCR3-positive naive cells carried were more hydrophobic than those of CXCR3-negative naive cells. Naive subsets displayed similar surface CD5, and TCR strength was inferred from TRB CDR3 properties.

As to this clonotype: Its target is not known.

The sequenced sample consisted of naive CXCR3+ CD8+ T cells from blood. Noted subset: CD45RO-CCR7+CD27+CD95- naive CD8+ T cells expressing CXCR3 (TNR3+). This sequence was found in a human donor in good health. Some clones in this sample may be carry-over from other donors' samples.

The CDR3 protein is CASSLSPASYEQYF. This chain joins TRBV12-3 or TRBV12-4 and TRBJ2-7. The CDR3 runs 14 residues.